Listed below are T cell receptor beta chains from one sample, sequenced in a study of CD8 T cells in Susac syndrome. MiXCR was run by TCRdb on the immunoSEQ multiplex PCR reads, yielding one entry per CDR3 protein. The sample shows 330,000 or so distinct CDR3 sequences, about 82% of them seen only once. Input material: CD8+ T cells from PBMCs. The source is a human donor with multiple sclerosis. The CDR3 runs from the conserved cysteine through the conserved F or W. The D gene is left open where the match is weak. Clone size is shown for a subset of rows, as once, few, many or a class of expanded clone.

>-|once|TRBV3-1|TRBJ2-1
TGTGCCAGCAGCCAAGCTGGTCTAGCCCAAAACAATGAGCAGTTCTTC
CASSQAGLAQNNEQFF
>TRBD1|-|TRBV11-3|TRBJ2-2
TGTGCCAGCAGCCCCGGGACAGGGGGGACGAACACCGGGGAGCTGTTTTTT
CASSPGTGGTNTGELFF
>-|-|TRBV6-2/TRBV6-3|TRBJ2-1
TGTGCCAGCAGTAGTCGGCCCCTCAATGAGCAGTTCTTC
CASSSRPLNEQFF
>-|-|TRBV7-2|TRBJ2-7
TGTGCCAGCAGCTCCCCCGGACTAACCTACGAGCAGTACTTC
CASSSPGLTYEQYF
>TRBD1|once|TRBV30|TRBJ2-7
TGTGCCTGGAAGGACGGCAGGGGGCACTACGAGCAGTACTTC
CAWKDGRGHYEQYF
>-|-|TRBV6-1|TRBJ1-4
TGTGCCAGCAGTCCCCAAGTAAGGACAGCGAATGAAAAACTGTTTTTT
CASSPQVRTANEKLFF
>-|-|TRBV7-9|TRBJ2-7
TGTGCCAGCAGCTTAGTGGCCCCGGGACCGCAGTACGAGCAGTACTTC
CASSLVAPGPQYEQYF
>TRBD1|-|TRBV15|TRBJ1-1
TGTGCCACCAGCAGAGACCTACGACAGGGGAACACTGAAGCTTTCTTT
CATSRDLRQGNTEAFF
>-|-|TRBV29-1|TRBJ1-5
TGCAGCGTTGGTCGGTCGCGCAATCAGCCCCAGCATTTT
CSVGRSRNQPQHF
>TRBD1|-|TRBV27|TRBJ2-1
TGTGCCAGCATGGACAGGAGTTTCCCTCTCGGTGAGCAGTTCTTC
CASMDRSFPLGEQFF
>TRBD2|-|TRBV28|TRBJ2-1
TGTGCCAGCACTGGCGGGAGATCCTACAATGAGCAGTTCTTC
CASTGGRSYNEQFF
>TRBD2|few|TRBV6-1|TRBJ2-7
TGTGCCAGCAGTTACGGACTAGCGGCCTCCTACGAGCAGTACTTC
CASSYGLAASYEQYF
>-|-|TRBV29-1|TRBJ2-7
TGCAGCGTTGAGGGGCTAGCGACCAACTACGAGCAGTACTTC
CSVEGLATNYEQYF
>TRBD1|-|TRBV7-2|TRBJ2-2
TGTGCCAGCAGCTGGGACAGGCCGGCCGGGGAGCTGTTTTTT
CASSWDRPAGELFF
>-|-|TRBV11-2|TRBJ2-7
TGTGCCAGCAGCTTAATGGCGGGGAGCTCCTACGAGCAGTACTTC
CASSLMAGSSYEQYF
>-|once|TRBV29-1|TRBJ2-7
TGCAGCGTTGTCGAGGGAGAAATGTACGAGCAGTACTTC
CSVVEGEMYEQYF
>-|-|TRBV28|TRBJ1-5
TGTGCCAGCAGACCCGCCCTCGGAAGCAATCAGCCCCAGCATTTT
CASRPALGSNQPQHF
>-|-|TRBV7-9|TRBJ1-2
TGTGCCAGCAGCCTCCCCCAAGGGAGTCATCACGGGGAGGATGGCTACACCTTC
CASSLPQGSHHGEDGYTF
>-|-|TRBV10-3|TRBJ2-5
TGTGCCATCAGTGGACTGGGACAAGAGACCCAGTACTTC
CAISGLGQETQYF
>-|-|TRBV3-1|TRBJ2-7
TGTGCCAGCAGGGAGACTGGATTTTCCTACGAGCAGTACTTC
CASRETGFSYEQYF
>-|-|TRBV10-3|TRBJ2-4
TGTGCCATCAGTGAGTCAGGGGAAGCCAAAAACATTCAGTACTTC
CAISESGEAKNIQYF
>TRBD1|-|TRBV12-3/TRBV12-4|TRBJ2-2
TGTGCCAGCAGTTTAGGTGGCAGGGGGCCCCAAACCGGGGAGCTGTTTTTT
CASSLGGRGPQTGELFF
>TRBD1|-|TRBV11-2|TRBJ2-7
TGTGCCAGCACCGTCGGCAGGACAGGGGGCTACGAGCAGTACTTC
CASTVGRTGGYEQYF
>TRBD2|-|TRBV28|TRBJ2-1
TGTGCCAGCAGTTTTGGAACTAGCGGGAGAAGCTCCTACAATGAGCAGTTCTTC
CASSFGTSGRSSYNEQFF
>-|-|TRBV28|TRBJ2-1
TGTGCCAGCAGTGCCCCCCCCGGGAGCAATGAGCAGTTCTTC
CASSAPPGSNEQFF
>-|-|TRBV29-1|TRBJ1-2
TGCAGCGTTGTACGTATGGGGGCGCGAGATGGCTACACCTTC
CSVVRMGARDGYTF
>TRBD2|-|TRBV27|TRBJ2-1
TGTGCCAGCAGTCCCTCAGAAACTAGCGGGAGAATTGGGGATGAGCAGTTCTTC
CASSPSETSGRIGDEQFF
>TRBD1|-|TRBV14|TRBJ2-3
TGTGCCAGCAGCCAAGAGGACAGGGGAGGGACAGATACGCAGTATTTT
CASSQEDRGGTDTQYF
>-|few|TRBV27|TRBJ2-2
TGTGCCAGCAACCTTCTGGGGGGCACCGGGGAGCTGTTTTTT
CASNLLGGTGELFF
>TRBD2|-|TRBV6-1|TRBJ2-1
TGTGCCAGCAGTCAGGGGACTAGCGGGAGGGCCGAGTTCTTC
CASSQGTSGRAEFF
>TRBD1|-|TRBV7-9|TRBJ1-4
TGTGCCAGCAGCTGGACAGGGGACGAAAAACTGTTTTTT
CASSWTGDEKLFF
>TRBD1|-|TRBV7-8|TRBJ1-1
TGTGCCAGCAGCTTAGGCGACAGGGGAGCTTTCTTT
CASSLGDRGAFF
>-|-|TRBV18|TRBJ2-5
TGTGCCAGCTCACCACCGATCAGTGGGGAAGAGACCCAGTACTTC
CASSPPISGEETQYF
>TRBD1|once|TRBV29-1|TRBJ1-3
TGCAGCGTTGAAGATCTACAGGGGCCTGGAAACACCATATATTTT
CSVEDLQGPGNTIYF
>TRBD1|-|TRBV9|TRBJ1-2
TGTGCCAGCAGCGCTAGCGACAGGGGGGGCTATGGCTACACCTTC
CASSASDRGGYGYTF
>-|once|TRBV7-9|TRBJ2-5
TGTGCGAGGCAACCACAGTCCTCGGAGACCCAGTACTTC
CARQPQSSETQYF
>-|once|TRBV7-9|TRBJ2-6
TGTGCCAGCAGCTACGGGGGGCTTGGGGCCAACGTCCTGACTTTC
CASSYGGLGANVLTF
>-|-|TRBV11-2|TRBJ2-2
TGTGCCAGCAGCTTAGATGGTGCCACCGGGGAGCTGTTTTTT
CASSLDGATGELFF
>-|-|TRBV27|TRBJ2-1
TGTGCCAGCAGTTTATCGATTTTCGGCTCCTACAATGAGCAGTTCTTC
CASSLSIFGSYNEQFF
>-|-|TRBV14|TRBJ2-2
TGTGCCAGCAGCCATCAATCGGGAACCGGGGAGCTGTTTTTT
CASSHQSGTGELFF
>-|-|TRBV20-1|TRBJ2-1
TGCAGTGCATTGGACAGCATGTACAATGAGCAGTTCTTC
CSALDSMYNEQFF
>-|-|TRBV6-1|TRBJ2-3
TGTGCCAGCACCCCCTCAGGAGGGGGCTCTAGCACAGATACGCAGTATTTT
CASTPSGGGSSTDTQYF
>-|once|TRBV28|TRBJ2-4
TGTGCCAGCAGAGACTTACTATCACCGGACATTCAGTACTTC
CASRDLLSPDIQYF